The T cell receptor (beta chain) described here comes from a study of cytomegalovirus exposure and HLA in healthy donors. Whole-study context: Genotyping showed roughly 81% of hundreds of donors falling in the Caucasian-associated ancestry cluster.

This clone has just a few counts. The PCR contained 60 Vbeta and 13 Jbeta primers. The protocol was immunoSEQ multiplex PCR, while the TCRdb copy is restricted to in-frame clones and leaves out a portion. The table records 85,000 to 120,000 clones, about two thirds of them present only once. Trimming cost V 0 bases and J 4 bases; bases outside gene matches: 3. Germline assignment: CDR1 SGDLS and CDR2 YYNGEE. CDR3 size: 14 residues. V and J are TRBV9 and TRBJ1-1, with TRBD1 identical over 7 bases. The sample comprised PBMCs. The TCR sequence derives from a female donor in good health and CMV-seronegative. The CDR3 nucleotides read TGTGCCAGCAGCGTAGGTACAGGGGTCACTGAAGCTTTCTTT. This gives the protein CASSVGTGVTEAFF.